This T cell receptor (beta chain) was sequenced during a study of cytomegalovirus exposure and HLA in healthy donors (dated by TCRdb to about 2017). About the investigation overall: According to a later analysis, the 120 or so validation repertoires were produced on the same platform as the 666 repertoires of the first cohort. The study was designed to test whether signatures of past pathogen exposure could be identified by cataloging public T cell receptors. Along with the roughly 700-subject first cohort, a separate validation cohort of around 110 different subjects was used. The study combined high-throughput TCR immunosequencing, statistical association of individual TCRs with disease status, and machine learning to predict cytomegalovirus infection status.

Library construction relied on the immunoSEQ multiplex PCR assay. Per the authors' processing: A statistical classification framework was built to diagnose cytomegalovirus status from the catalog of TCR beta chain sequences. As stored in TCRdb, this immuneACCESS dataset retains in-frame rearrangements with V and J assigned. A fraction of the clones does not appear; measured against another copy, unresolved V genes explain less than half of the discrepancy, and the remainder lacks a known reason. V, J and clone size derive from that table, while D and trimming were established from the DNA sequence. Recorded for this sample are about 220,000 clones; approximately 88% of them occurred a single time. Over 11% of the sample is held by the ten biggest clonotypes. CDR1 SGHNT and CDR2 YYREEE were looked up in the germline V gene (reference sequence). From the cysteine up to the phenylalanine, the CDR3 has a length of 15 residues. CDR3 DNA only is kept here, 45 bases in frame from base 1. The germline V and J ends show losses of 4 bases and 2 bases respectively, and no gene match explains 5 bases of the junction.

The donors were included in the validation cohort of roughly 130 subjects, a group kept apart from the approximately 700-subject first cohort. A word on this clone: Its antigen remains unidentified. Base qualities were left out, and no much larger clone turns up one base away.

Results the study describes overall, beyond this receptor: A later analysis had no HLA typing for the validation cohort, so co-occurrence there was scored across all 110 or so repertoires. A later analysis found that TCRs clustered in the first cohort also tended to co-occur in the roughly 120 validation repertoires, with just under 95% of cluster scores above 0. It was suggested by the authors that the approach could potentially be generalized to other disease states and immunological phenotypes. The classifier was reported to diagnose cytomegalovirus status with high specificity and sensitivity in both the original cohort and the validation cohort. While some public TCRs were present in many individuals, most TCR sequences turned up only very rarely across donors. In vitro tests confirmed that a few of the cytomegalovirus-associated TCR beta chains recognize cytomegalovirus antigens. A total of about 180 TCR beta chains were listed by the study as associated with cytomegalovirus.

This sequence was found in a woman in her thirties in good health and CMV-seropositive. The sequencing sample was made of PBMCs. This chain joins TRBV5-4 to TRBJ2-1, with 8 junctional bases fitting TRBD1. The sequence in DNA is TGTGCCAGCAGCGAAGGGGACAGGCCCTACAATGAGCAGTTCTTC. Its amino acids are CASSEGDRPYNEQFF.